This entry describes one TCR beta chain. Its specificity is unknown. TCRdb's copy holds only in-frame clones and misses some; the assay was immunoSEQ multiplex PCR. This sample yields fewer than 130,000 clones, of which roughly 92% are seen a single time; 2% to 2.5% belongs to the top ten. The sample belongs to a study of T cell responses to AZD1222 COVID-19 vaccine. General study points: Regions 160-218 and 743-854 held dominance among vaccine-associated CD4 TCRs, which spanned spike. Spike-specific TCRs gained breadth and depth after people received two AZD1222 doses. Donors were largely white British and mainly female; clonal diversity was possibly underestimated.

Germline V gene sequence: CDR1 SGHRS, CDR2 YFSETQ. The V gene lost 4 bases and the J gene lost 10 bases, with 12 bases spanning the gap. The CDR3 has 12 residues. Pooled in the analysis were second doses at about 4 or about 12 weeks. Material: peripheral blood, obtained 28 days after the second AZD1222 dose. The receptor was derived from an adult who received the AZD1222 COVID-19 vaccine. V gene TRBV5-1 combines with J gene TRBJ1-3, with D possibly TRBD1 on 5 matching bases. The CDR3, as DNA: TGCGCCAGCAGCCCAACCGGGGGTACCATATATTTT. Translated: CASSPTGGTIYF.